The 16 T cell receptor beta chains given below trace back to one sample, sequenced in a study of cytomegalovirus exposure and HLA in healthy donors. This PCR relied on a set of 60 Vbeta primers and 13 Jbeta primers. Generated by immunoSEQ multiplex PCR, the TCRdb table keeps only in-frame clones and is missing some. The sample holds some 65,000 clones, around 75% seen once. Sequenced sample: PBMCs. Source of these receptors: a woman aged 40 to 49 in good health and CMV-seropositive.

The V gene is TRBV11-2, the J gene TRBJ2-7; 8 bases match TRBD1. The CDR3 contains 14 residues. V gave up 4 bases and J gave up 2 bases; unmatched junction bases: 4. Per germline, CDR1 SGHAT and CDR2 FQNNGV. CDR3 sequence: CASSSGTGPYEQYF. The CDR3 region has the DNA TGTGCCAGCAGCTCCGGGACAGGTCCCTACGAGCAGTACTTC.

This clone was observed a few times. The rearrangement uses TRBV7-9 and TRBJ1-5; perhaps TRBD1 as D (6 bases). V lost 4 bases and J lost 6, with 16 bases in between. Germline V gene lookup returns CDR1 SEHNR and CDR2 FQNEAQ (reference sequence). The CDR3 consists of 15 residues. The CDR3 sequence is CASSYSTGPGQPQHF. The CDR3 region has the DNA TGTGCCAGCAGCTACAGTACAGGGCCGGGTCAGCCCCAGCATTTT.

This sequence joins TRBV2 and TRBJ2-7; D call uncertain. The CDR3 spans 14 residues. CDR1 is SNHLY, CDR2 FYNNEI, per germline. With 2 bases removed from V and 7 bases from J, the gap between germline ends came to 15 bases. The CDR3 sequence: CASSEIGALWEQYF. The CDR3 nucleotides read TGTGCCAGCAGTGAAATTGGTGCGCTGTGGGAGCAGTACTTC.

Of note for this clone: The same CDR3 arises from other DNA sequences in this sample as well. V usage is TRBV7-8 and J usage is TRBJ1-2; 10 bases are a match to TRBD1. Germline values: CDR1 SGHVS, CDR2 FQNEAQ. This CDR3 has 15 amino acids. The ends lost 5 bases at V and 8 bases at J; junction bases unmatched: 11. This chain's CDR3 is CASSPTGGYGDGYTF. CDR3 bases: TGTGCCAGCAGCCCGACAGGGGGCTATGGCGACGGCTACACCTTC.

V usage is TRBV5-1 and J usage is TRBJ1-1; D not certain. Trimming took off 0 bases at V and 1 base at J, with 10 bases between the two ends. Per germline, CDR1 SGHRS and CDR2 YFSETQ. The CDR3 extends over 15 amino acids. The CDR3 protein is CASSLAGLENTEAFF. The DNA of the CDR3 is TGCGCCAGCAGCTTGGCCGGGTTAGAGAACACTGAAGCTTTCTTT.

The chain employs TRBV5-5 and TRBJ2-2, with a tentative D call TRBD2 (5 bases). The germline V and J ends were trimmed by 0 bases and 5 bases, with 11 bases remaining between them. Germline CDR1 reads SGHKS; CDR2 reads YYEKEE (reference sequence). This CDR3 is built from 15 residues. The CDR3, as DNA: TGTGCCAGCAGCTTGGGGGCGGGTATAACCGGGGAGCTGTTTTTT. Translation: CASSLGAGITGELFF.

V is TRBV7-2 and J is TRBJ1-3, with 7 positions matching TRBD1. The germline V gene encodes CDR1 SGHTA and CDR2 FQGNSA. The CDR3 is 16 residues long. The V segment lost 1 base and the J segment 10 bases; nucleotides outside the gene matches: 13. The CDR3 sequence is CASSLDWGTAPGTIYF. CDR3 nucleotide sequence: TGTGCCAGCAGCTTAGATTGGGGGACAGCGCCCGGGACCATATATTTT.

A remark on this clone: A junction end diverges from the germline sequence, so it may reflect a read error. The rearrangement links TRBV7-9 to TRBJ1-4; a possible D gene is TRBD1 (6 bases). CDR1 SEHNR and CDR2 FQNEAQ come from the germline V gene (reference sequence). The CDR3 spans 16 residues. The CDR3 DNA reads TGTTCCAGCAGCTTAGACGGGGGGCGGACTAATGAAAAACTGTTTTTT. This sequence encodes CSSSLDGGRTNEKLFF.

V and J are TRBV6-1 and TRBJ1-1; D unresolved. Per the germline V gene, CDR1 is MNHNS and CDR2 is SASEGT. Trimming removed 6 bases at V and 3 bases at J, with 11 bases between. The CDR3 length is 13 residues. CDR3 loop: CASSLGGDTEAFF. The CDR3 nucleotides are TGTGCCAGCAGCCTAGGCGGAGACACTGAAGCTTTCTTT.

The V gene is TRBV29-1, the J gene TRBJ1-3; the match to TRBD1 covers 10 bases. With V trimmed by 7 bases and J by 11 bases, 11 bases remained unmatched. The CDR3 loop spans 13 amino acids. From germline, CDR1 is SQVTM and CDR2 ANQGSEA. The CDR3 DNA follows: TGCAGCGCTTCGCCGGGACAGGGGCTCGCCATATATTTT. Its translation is CSASPGQGLAIYF.

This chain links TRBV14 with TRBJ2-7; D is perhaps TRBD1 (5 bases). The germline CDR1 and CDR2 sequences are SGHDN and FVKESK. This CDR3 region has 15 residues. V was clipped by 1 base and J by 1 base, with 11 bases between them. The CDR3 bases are TGTGCCAGCAGCCAAGTCAGGGCCCTATCCTACGAGCAGTACTTC. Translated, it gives CASSQVRALSYEQYF.

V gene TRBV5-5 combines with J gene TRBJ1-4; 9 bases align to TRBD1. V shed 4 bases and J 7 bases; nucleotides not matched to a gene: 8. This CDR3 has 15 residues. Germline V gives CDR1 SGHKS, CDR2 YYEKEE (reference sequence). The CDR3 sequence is CASSPRQGGGEKLFF. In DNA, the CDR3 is TGTGCCAGCAGCCCCCGACAGGGGGGAGGTGAAAAACTGTTTTTT.

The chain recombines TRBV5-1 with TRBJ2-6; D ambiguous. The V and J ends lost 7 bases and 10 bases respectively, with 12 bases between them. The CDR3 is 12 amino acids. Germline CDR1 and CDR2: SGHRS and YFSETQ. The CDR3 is CASGNSLNVLTF. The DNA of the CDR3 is TGCGCCAGCGGTAACAGCCTAAACGTCCTGACTTTC.

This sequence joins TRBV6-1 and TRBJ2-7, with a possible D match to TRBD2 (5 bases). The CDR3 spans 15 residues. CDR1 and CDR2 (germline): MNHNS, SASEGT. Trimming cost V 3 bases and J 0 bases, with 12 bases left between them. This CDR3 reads CASSEGPGSSYEQYF. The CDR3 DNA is TGTGCCAGCAGTGAGGGCCCTGGGAGCTCCTACGAGCAGTACTTC.

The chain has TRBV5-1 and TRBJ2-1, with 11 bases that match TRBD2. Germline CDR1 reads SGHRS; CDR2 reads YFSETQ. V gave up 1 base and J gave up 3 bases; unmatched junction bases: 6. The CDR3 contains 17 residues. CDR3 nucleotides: TGCGCCAGCAGCTTGCAGCTAGCGGGGGGAGGCTACAATGAGCAGTTCTTC. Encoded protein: CASSLQLAGGGYNEQFF.

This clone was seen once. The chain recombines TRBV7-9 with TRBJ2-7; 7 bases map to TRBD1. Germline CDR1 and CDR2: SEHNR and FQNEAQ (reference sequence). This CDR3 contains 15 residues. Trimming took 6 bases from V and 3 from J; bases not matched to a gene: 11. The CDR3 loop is CASRSSGTVYYEQYF. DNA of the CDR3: TGTGCCAGCAGGTCCTCCGGGACAGTCTACTACGAGCAGTACTTC.